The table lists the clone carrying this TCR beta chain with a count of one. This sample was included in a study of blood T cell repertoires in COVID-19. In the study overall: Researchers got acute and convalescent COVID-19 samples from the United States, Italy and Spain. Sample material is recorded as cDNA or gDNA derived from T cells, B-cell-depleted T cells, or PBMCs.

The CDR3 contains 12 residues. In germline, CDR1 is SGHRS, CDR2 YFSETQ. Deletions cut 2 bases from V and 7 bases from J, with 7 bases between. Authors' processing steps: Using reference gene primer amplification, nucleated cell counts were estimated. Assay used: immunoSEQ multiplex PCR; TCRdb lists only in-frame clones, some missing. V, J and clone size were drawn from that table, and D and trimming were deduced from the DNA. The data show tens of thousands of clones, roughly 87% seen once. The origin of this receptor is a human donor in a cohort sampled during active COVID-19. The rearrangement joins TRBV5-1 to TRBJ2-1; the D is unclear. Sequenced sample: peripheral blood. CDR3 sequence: CASSFFGNEQFF. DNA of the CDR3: TGCGCCAGCAGCTTCTTCGGGAATGAGCAGTTCTTC.